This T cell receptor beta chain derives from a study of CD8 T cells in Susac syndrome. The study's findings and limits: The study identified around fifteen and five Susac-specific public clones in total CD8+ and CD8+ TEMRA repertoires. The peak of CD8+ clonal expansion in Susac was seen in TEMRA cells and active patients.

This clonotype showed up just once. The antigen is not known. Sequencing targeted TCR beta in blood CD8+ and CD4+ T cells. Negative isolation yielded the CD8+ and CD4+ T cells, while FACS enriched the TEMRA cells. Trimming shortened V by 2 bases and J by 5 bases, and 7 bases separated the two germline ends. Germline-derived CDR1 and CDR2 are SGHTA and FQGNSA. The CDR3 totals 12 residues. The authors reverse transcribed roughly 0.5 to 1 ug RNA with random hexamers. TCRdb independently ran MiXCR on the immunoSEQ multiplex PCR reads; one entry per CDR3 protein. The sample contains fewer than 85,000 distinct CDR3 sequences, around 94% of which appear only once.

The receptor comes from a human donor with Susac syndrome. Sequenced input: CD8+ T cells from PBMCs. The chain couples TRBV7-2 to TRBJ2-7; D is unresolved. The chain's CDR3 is CASSLTRNEQYF. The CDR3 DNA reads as TGTGCCAGCAGCTTAACCAGGAACGAGCAGTACTTC.